This paragraph covers one T cell receptor beta chain sequence. The sample originates from a study of T-cell memory formation after mild COVID-19. The CDR3 length is 12 residues. The V gene's germline CDR1 is SGHRS and CDR2 YFSETQ. Unmatched junction bases numbered 1, after V lost 3 bases and J lost 6 bases. One entry per CDR3 protein, called by TCRdb with MiXCR from the 5' RACE reads. The table records approximately 500,000 distinct CDR3 sequences, around 27% of them present only once. V usage is TRBV5-1 and J usage is TRBJ1-2; 8 positions match TRBD1. Specimen: PBMCs or a T cell subset sorted from them (not recorded which). The clonotype originates from an adult woman who had mild COVID-19 (a few samples of this study predate the infection). Cell type and time point are not known. Here the CDR3 reads CASSSQGDGYTF. The CDR3 coding sequence is TGCGCCAGCAGCTCACAGGGGGATGGCTACACCTTC.